This T cell receptor beta chain was retrieved from a study of tumor and adjacent non-tumor tissue in lung cancer. General study results and limits: Tumor repertoires had a smaller top 100 clone share than normal lung.

This sample's RNA came from whole unsorted tissue. This non-tumor lung sample came from over 3 cm beyond the tumor edge. Per germline, CDR1 SGHKS and CDR2 YYEKEE (reference sequence). V shed 2 bases and J shed 4 bases, with 10 bases lying between them. The CDR3 runs 13 residues. A modified ARM-PCR protocol with three rounds of nested PCR amplified TCRbeta. TCRdb re-analysed the multiplex PCR reads in MiXCR, keeping a single row per CDR3 protein. The sample has more than 55,000 distinct CDR3 sequences, roughly 60% seen once. As concerns this clonotype: Antigen: not known.

This receptor was taken from a man between 65 and 79 years old with non-small cell lung cancer. The V call is TRBV5-5, the J call TRBJ2-7; D not resolved. Sequencing was carried out using distant non-tumor lung tissue. CDR3 loop: CASSLGRRYEQYF. The CDR3, as DNA: TGTGCCAGCAGCTTAGGACGCAGGTACGAGCAGTACTTC. Full variable domain (missing parts from reference TRBV5-5 and TRBJ2-7): DAGVTQSPTHLIKTRGQQVTLRCSPISGHKSVSWYQQVLGQGPQFIFQYYEKEERGRGNFPDRFSARQFPNYSSELNVNALLLGDSALYLCASSLGRRYEQYFGPGTRLTVT.